These 15 T cell receptor beta chains came from one sample sequenced in a study of T cell responses to AZD1222 COVID-19 vaccine. Assay used: immunoSEQ multiplex PCR; TCRdb lists only in-frame clones, some missing. The repertoire has approximately 160,000 clones, 75% to 95% of them found once; the top ten carry roughly 1.6%. The source material was peripheral blood, sampled on day 0 of AZD1222 vaccination. Source of these receptors: an adult in good health.

This rearrangement joins TRBV6-5 to TRBJ1-2, with 12 bases aligning to TRBD1. CDR1 MNHEY and CDR2 SVGAGI come from the germline V gene. CDR3 length: 15 amino acids. Losses at the gene ends were 4 bases for V and 5 bases for J; bases not matched to a gene: 5. CDR3 bases: TGTGCCAGCAGTTCCCCGGGACAGGGGGCTTATGGCTACACCTTC. Protein sequence: CASSSPGQGAYGYTF.

This chain links TRBV5-4 with TRBJ1-5; D call uncertain. Germline V gene lookup returns CDR1 SGHNT and CDR2 YYREEE (reference sequence). CDR3 length: 13 residues. The V end lost 0 bases, the J end lost 5 bases, and 6 bases lay between the germline ends. The CDR3 bases are TGTGCCAGCAGCTTGGGGCCAGATCAGCCCCAGCATTTT. This translates into CASSLGPDQPQHF.

This sequence joins TRBV18 and TRBJ1-4; D gene uncertain. This CDR3 comprises 14 residues. Trimming removed 2 bases from V and 4 bases from J, with 8 bases in between. The germline V gene has CDR1 KGHSH and CDR2 LQKENI. DNA of the CDR3: TGTGCCAGCTCACCATGGGCTCTTAATGAAAAACTGTTTTTT. This encodes CASSPWALNEKLFF.

This sequence joins TRBV15 and TRBJ1-3, with D possibly TRBD1 on 6 matching bases. V lost 8 bases and J lost 2, with 16 bases in between. CDR1 is LNHNV, CDR2 YYDKDF, per germline (reference sequence). The CDR3 runs 15 residues. The CDR3 DNA reads TGTGCCACCGCCAAACAGGCAGGGGCTGGAAACACCATATATTTT. Amino acid sequence: CATAKQAGAGNTIYF.

CDR3 nucleotides: TGTGCCAGCAGCCCCGGGACGGTCTCCTCAACTAATGAAAAACTGTTTTTT. This sequence encodes CASSPGTVSSTNEKLFF. The gene calls are TRBV4-2 and TRBJ1-4; a weak D match, TRBD1 (5 bases). Germline CDR1 and CDR2: LGHNA and YNFKEQ. V lost 4 bases and J lost 0, with 15 bases in between. The length of the CDR3 is 17 residues.

The chain has TRBV28 and TRBJ2-3; the match to TRBD2 covers 7 bases. V shed 10 bases and J 3 bases; nucleotides not matched to a gene: 10. The CDR3 consists of 14 residues. Germline V gene lookup returns CDR1 MDHEN and CDR2 SYDVKM. CDR3 in amino acids: CATSGAGRTDTQYF. The CDR3 nucleotides are TGTGCCACCTCCGGAGCGGGGAGAACAGATACGCAGTATTTT. The complete variable domain, with remaining parts taken from reference TRBV28 and TRBJ2-3, reads DVKVTQSSRYLVKRTGEKVFLECVQDMDHENMFWYRQDPGLGLRLIYFSYDVKMKEKGDIPEGYSVSREKKERFSLILESASTNQTSMYLCATSGAGRTDTQYFGPGTRLTVL.

The J gene is TRBJ1-1, the V gene TRBV19, with 8 nucleotides matching TRBD1. The CDR3 contains 15 residues. J lost 6 bases, V lost 5 bases, and 11 bases had no gene match. The germline V gene encodes CDR1 LNHDA and CDR2 SQIVND (reference sequence). The CDR3 DNA reads as TGTGCCAGTAGTCCAGGACAGGGTGGTTACTCTGAAGCTTTCTTT. Protein: CASSPGQGGYSEAFF.

This rearrangement joins TRBV6-5 to TRBJ2-1, with 9 bases lining up with TRBD1. Unmatched junction bases numbered 12, after V lost 6 bases and J lost 9 bases. There are 15 residues in the CDR3. CDR1 is MNHEY, CDR2 SVGAGI, per germline. CDR3 sequence: CASSPPGQGLGEQFF. The CDR3 region has the DNA TGTGCCAGCAGCCCCCCGGGACAGGGTCTTGGTGAGCAGTTCTTC.

The chain has TRBV13 and TRBJ2-1; 11 nucleotides align to TRBD1. This CDR3 has 15 residues. V gave up 0 bases and J gave up 9 bases; unmatched junction bases: 4. CDR1 is PRHDT and CDR2 is FYEKMQ in the germline V gene (reference sequence). CDR3 sequence (DNA): TGTGCCAGCAGCTTAGGCCGGACAGGGGGCGGTGAGCAGTTCTTC. It is translated as CASSLGRTGGGEQFF.

In its sample, this clone was seen a few times. V usage is TRBV14 and J usage is TRBJ1-2; 9 nucleotides match TRBD1. Looked up from germline, CDR1 is SGHDN and CDR2 is FVKESK. This CDR3 has 15 amino acids. V lost 4 bases and J lost 1; bases outside the gene matches: 4. In nucleotides, the CDR3 is TGTGCCAGCAGCCGCGGGACAGGGATTAACTATGGCTACACCTTC. Its protein is CASSRGTGINYGYTF.

This chain links TRBV5-1 with TRBJ1-2, with 9 bases fitting TRBD1. From germline, CDR1 is SGHRS and CDR2 YFSETQ. Unmatched junction bases numbered 7, after V lost 5 bases and J lost 2 bases. The CDR3 has 15 amino acids. The CDR3 DNA reads TGCGCCAGCAGACCCCCGGGACAGGGAAACTATGGCTACACCTTC. This gives the protein CASRPPGQGNYGYTF.

The chain has TRBV11-2 and TRBJ2-7, with D possibly being TRBD1 (5 bases). V was clipped by 3 bases and J by 2 bases, with 14 bases between them. The germline V gene encodes CDR1 SGHAT and CDR2 FQNNGV. This CDR3 has 15 amino acids. This chain's CDR3 is CASSLGWGTPYEQYF. The CDR3 bases are TGTGCCAGCAGCTTGGGTTGGGGCACCCCCTACGAGCAGTACTTC.

The chain couples TRBV5-1 to TRBJ2-5, with D perhaps matching TRBD1 (7 bases). This CDR3 has 17 amino acids. With 3 bases removed from V and 1 base from J, the gap between germline ends came to 19 bases. The germline CDR1 and CDR2 sequences are SGHRS and YFSETQ. Here the CDR3 DNA reads TGCGCCAGCAGCTCTAGGCCGCGGGACAGCCCCCAAGAGACCCAGTACTTC. It translates to CASSSRPRDSPQETQYF.

The J gene is TRBJ2-2, the V gene TRBV21-1; TRBD1 was called by the table and not checked on the DNA. TRBV21-1 is recorded as a pseudogene. CDR3 length: 21 amino acids. CDR3 bases: TGTGCCAGCAGCAAAGCCTGGAAATTGGGGACAGGGGAACCAAACACCGGGGAGCTGTTTTTT. Translation gives CASSKAWKLGTGEPNTGELFF.

The rearrangement uses TRBV2 and TRBJ2-3; D uncertain. Germline V gene lookup returns CDR1 SNHLY and CDR2 FYNNEI. Trimming shortened V by 11 bases and J by 1 base, and 16 bases separated the two germline ends. The CDR3 extends over 14 amino acids. The CDR3: CAGPWESGTDTQYF. The DNA of the CDR3 is TGTGCCGGCCCGTGGGAATCCGGCACAGATACGCAGTATTTT.